The text below deals with one T cell receptor beta chain. The clone's antigen remains unknown. Per-nucleotide qualities are absent, and no much larger clonotype sits a single base away. The data were taken from a study of human T cells and chemical hapten exposure (dated by TCRdb to the early 2020s). Context from the whole study: Libraries were pooled for sequencing, and per-sample TCR yields varied mainly because of small differences in library volumes within the pool. The study tracked peripheral blood TCR repertoire changes in vivo during primary and secondary sensitization to the hapten diphenylcyclopropenone (DPC) in alopecia patients. Each blood RNA sample was used to sequence both TCR alpha and TCR beta chains.

Points the paper makes about the study in general: After repeated subsampling, the strength of the expansion versus patch-test correlation and the threshold at which it became significant changed. The number of TCRs above 1 in 1000 frequency did not change with DPC sensitization; there was no evidence of global repertoire structure alterations.

The CDR3 covers 16 residues, taking in both the cysteine and the phenylalanine. Only the CDR3 region is kept as DNA, spanning 48 bases read in frame from base 1. Trimming removed 5 bases from V and 2 bases from J, leaving 18 bases between the germline ends. The germline V gene specifies SGHVS as CDR1 and FNYEAQ as CDR2. Total RNA was isolated from unfractionated whole blood collected in Tempus Blood RNA tubes. Five or six healthy volunteers were used as TCR sequencing controls and were bled at day 0, 2 weeks and 6 weeks. The library was produced with 5' RACE. These reads were obtained on an Illumina MiSeq. During library preparation, unique molecular identifiers were attached to individual cDNA molecules so that TCRs could be counted in a quantitative, reproducible way. Turning to the authors' computational methods: Samples had a median of approximately 93,000 TCRs, with a range from roughly 23,224 to 700,000. V, J and CDR3 annotation of the TCR reads was carried out using the Decombinator software suite. Every sample was subsampled to the same number of TCRs (28,000) for the PS versus PT1 abundance plots. Expanded TCRs were defined as absent before sensitization and observed at least eight times at the 2-week time point. The public sequencing data were trimmed at Q25 with fastp and processed into clonotypes with MiXCR by TCRdb, which kept only in-frame beta chains. Every distinct CDR3 protein forms one entry, paired with its most common genes and DNA. The V and J calls, along with clone size, are taken from TCRdb and not from the paper's own processing. Here the sample has approximately 81,000 distinct CDR3 sequences; approximately 7.7% occur a single time. Over 2% of the sample lies in the top ten.

This clonotype was sampled from a male donor in good health. This receptor chain uses TRBV7-6 and TRBJ1-1, with TRBD1 perhaps the D gene, on 5 matching bases. The bases read TGTGCCAGCAGCAGCCCCCCCGGGGGTACTAACACTGAAGCTTTCTTT. Translation gives CASSSPPGGTNTEAFF.